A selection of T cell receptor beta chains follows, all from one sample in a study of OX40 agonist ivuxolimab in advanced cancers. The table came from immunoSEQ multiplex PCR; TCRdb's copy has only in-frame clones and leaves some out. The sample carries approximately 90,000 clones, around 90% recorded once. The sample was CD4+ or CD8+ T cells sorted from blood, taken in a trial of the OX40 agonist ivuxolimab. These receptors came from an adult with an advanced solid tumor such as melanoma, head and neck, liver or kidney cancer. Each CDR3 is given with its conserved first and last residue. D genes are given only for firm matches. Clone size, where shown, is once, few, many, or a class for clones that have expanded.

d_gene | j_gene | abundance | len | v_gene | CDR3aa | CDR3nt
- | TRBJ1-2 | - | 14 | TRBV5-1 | CASSLDSTNYGYTF | TGCGCCAGCAGCTTGGACAGCACGAACTATGGCTACACCTTC
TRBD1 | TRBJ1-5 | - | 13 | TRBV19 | CASSIQGEQPQHF | TGTGCCAGTAGTATACAGGGGGAACAGCCCCAGCATTTT
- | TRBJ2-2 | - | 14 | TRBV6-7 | CASSYAGGTGELFF | TGTGCCAGCAGTTACGCAGGGGGGACCGGGGAGCTGTTTTTT
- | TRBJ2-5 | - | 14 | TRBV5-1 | CASSLTGSKETQYF | TGCGCCAGCAGCTTGACAGGGTCAAAAGAGACCCAGTACTTC
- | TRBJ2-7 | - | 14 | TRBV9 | CASSPRTASYEQYF | TGTGCCAGCAGCCCGAGGACAGCCTCCTACGAGCAGTACTTC
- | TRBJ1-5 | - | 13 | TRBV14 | CASSRQGNQPQHF | TGTGCCAGCAGCCGCCAGGGGAACCAGCCCCAGCATTTT
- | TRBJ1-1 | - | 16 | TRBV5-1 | CASSLGSRRGFTEAFF | TGCGCCAGCAGCTTGGGCAGCCGTAGGGGGTTCACTGAAGCTTTCTTT
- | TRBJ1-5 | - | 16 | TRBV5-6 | CASSLSGSGSNQPQHF | TGTGCCAGCAGCTTATCAGGGTCCGGTAGCAATCAGCCCCAGCATTTT
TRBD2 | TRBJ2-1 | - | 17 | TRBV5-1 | CASSSKTSGGPYNEQFF | TGCGCCAGCAGCTCGAAGACTAGCGGGGGCCCCTACAATGAGCAGTTCTTC
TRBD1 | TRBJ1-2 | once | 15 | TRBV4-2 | CASSQGTGDNYGYTF | TGTGCCAGCAGCCAAGGGACAGGGGACAACTATGGCTACACCTTC
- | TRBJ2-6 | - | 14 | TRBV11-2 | CASKQQSRANVLTF | TGTGCCAGCAAGCAACAAAGTCGGGCCAACGTCCTGACTTTC
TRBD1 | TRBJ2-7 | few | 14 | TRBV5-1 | CASSSTGISYEQYF | TGCGCCAGCAGCTCGACAGGGATCTCCTACGAGCAGTACTTC
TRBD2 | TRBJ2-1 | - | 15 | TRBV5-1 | CASSLFGGGADEQFF | TGCGCCAGCAGCTTGTTTGGCGGGGGGGCCGATGAGCAGTTCTTC
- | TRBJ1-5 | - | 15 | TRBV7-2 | CASSLVVQGDQPQHF | TGTGCCAGCAGCTTAGTCGTTCAGGGAGATCAGCCCCAGCATTTT
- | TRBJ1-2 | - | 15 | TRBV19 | CASSTDSYSHYGYTF | TGTGCCAGTAGTACCGACTCCTATAGTCACTATGGCTACACCTTC
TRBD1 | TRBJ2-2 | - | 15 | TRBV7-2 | CASSFVQGVPGELFF | TGTGCCAGCAGCTTTGTACAGGGGGTCCCCGGGGAGCTGTTTTTT
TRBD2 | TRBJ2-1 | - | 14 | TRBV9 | CASSVVGTSGEQFF | TGTGCCAGCAGCGTAGTTGGGACTAGCGGTGAGCAGTTCTTC
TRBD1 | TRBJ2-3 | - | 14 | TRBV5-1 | CAGRQGLSTDTQYF | TGCGCCGGGAGACAGGGGCTTAGCACAGATACGCAGTATTTT
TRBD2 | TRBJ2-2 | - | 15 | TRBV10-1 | CASSPGLAGAGELFF | TGCGCCAGCAGTCCCGGACTAGCGGGGGCCGGGGAGCTGTTTTTT
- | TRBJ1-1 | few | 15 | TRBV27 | CASSSTPGLNTEAFF | TGTGCCAGCAGTTCCACACCAGGGTTGAACACTGAAGCTTTCTTT
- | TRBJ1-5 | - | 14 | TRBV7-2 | CASSLDGLYQPQHF | TGTGCCAGCAGCTTAGACGGCCTCTATCAGCCCCAGCATTTT
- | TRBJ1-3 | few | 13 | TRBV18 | CASSGNFGNTIYF | TGTGCCAGCTCCGGAAACTTCGGAAACACCATATATTTT
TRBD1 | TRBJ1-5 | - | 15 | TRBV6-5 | CASRGQGASNQPQHF | TGTGCCAGCAGGGGACAGGGGGCGAGCAATCAGCCCCAGCATTTT
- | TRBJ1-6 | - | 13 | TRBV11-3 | CASSLTYNSPLHF | TGTGCCAGCAGCTTGACATATAATTCACCCCTCCACTTT
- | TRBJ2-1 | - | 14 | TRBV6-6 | CASRRGGADNEQFF | TGTGCCAGCAGGAGGGGGGGGGCGGACAATGAGCAGTTCTTC
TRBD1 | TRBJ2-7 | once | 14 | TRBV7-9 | CASSLGTDPYEQYF | TGTGCCAGCAGCTTGGGGACAGATCCCTACGAGCAGTACTTC
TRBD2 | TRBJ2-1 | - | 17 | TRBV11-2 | CASSNGLAGNSYNEQFF | TGTGCCAGCAGCAATGGACTAGCGGGTAACTCCTACAATGAGCAGTTCTTC
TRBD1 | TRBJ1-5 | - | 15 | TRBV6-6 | CASIQGDRSNQPQHF | TGTGCCAGCATCCAGGGGGACCGTAGCAATCAGCCCCAGCATTTT
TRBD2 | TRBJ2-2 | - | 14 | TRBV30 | CAWIRGGNTGELFF | TGTGCCTGGATCCGCGGGGGGAACACCGGGGAGCTGTTTTTT